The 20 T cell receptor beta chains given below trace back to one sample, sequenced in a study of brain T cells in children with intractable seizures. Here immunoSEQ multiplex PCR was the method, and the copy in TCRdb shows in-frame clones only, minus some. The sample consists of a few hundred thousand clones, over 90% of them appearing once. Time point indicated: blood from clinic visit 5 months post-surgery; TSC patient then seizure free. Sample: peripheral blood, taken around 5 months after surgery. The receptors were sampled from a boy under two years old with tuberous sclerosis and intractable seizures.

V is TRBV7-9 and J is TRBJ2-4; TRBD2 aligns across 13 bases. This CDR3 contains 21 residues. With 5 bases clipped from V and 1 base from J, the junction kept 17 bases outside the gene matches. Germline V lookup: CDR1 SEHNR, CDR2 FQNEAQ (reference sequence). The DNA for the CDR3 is TGTGCCAGCAGCACGGGCACAGGACTAGCGGGAGCTAATTCGGCCAAAAACATTCAGTACTTC. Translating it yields CASSTGTGLAGANSAKNIQYF. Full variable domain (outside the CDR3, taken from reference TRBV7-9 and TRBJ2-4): DTGVSQNPRHKITKRGQNVTFRCDPISEHNRLYWYRQTLGQGPEFLTYFQNEAQLEKSRLLSDRFSAERPKGSFSTLEIQRTEQGDSAMYLCASSTGTGLAGANSAKNIQYFGAGTRLSVL.

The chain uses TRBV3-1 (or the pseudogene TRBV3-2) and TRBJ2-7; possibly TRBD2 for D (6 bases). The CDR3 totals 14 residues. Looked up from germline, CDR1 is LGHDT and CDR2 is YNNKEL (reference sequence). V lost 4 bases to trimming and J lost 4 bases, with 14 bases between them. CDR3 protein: CASSLGGVEYEQYF. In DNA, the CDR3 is TGTGCCAGCAGCCTCGGGGGAGTTGAATACGAGCAGTACTTC.

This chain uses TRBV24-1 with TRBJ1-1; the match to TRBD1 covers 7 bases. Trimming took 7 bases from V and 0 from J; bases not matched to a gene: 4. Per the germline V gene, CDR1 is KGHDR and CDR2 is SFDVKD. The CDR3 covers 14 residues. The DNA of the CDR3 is TGTGCCACCAGAGAGACAGGGCTGAACACTGAAGCTTTCTTT. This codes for CATRETGLNTEAFF.

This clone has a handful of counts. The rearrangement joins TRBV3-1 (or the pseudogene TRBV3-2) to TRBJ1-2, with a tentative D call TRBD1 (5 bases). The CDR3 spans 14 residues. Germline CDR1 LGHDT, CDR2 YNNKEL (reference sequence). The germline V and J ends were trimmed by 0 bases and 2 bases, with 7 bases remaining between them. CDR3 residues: CASSQERGNYGYTF. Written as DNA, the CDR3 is TGTGCCAGCAGCCAAGAACGGGGGAACTATGGCTACACCTTC.

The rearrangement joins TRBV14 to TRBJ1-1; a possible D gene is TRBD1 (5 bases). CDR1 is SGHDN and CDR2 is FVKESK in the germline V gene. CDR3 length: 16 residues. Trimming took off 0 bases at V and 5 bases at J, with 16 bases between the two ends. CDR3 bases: TGTGCCAGCAGCCAAGATTGGGGCACAGGAAGAACTGAAGCTTTCTTT. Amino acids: CASSQDWGTGRTEAFF.

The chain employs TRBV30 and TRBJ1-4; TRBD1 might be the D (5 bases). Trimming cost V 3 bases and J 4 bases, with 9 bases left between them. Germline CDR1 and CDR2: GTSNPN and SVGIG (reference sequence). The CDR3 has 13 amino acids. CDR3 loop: CAWSPGLNEKLFF. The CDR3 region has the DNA TGTGCCTGGAGCCCGGGGCTTAATGAAAAACTGTTTTTT.

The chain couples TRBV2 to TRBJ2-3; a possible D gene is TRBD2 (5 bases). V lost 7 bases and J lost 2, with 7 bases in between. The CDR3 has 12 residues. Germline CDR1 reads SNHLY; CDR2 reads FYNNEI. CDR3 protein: CASIGDTDTQYF. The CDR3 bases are TGTGCCAGCATCGGGGACACAGATACGCAGTATTTT.

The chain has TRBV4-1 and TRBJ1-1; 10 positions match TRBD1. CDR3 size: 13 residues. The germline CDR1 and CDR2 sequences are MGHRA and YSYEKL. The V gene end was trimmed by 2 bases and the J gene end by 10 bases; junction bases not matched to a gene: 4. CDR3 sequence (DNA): TGCGCCAGCAGCCAAAGACAGGGGGCACGAGCTTTCTTT. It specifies CASSQRQGARAFF.

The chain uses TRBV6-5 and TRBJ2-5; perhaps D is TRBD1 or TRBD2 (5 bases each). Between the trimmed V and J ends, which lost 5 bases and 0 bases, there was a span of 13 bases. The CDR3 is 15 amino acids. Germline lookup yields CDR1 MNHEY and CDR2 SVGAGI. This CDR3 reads CASSLRPGHQETQYF. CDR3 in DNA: TGTGCCAGCAGTCTCAGACCGGGACACCAAGAGACCCAGTACTTC.

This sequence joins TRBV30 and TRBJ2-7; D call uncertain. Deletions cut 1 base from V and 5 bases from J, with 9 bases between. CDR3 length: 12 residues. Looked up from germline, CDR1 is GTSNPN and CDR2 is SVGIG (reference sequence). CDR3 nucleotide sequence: TGTGCCTGGAGTGCGGTAGGTGACGAGCAGTACTTC. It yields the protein CAWSAVGDEQYF.

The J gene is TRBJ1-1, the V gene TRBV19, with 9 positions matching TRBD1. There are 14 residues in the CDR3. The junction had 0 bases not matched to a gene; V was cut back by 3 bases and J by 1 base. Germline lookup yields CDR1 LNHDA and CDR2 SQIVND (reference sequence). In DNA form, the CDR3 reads TGTGCCAGTAGTATGGGACAGGGGAACACTGAAGCTTTCTTT. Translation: CASSMGQGNTEAFF.

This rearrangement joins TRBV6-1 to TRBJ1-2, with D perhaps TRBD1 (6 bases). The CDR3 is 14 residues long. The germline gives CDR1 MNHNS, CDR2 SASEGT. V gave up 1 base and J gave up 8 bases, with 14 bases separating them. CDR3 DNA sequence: TGTGCCAGCAGTGAAGGGACAGTCCGTCAAGGCTACACCTTC. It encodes CASSEGTVRQGYTF.

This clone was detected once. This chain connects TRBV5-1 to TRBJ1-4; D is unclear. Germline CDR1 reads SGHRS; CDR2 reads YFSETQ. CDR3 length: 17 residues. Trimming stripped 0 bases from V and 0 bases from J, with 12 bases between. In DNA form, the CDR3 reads TGCGCCAGCAGCTTGGTTGGCATCTACGCAACTAATGAAAAACTGTTTTTT. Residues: CASSLVGIYATNEKLFF.

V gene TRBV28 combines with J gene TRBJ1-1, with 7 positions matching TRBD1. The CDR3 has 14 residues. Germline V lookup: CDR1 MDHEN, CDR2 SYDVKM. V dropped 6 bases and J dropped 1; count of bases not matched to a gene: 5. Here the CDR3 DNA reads TGTGCCAGCAGACGGGACAGACGGAACACTGAAGCTTTCTTT. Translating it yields CASRRDRRNTEAFF.

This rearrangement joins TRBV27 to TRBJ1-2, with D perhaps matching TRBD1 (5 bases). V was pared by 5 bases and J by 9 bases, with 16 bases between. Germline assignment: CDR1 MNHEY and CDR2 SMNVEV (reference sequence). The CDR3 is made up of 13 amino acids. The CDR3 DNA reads TGTGCCAGCAGTCCACAGGTGGCAAAGAGCTACACCTTC. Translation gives CASSPQVAKSYTF.

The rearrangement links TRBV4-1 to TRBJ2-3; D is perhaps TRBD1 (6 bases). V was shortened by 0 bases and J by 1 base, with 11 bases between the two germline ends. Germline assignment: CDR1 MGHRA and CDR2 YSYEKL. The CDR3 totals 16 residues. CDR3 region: CASSQDSGVGTDTQYF. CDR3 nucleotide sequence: TGCGCCAGCAGCCAAGACTCAGGGGTCGGCACAGATACGCAGTATTTT.

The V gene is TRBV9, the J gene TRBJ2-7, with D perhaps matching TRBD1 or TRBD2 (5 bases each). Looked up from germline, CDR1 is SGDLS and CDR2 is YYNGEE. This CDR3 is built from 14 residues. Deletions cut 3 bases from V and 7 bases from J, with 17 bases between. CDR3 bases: TGTGCCAGCAGCGCCTGGGGGTGGGCGGGTGAGCAGTACTTC. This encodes CASSAWGWAGEQYF.

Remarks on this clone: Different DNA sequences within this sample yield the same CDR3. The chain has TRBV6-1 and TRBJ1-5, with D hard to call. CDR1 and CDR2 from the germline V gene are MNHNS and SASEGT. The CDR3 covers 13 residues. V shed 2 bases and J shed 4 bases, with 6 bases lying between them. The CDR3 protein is CASSELVNQPQHF. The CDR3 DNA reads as TGTGCCAGCAGTGAATTGGTGAATCAGCCCCAGCATTTT.

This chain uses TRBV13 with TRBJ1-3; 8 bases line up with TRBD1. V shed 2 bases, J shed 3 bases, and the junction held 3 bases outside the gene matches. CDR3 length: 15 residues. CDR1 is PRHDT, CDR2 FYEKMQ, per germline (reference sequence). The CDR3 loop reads CASSLQGAIGNTIYF. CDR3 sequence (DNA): TGTGCCAGCAGCTTACAGGGGGCGATTGGAAACACCATATATTTT.

The chain's CDR3 is CASSLAGREVSYEQYF. The DNA for the CDR3 is TGTGCCAGCAGCCTGGCGGGGCGGGAGGTGTCCTACGAGCAGTACTTC. The J gene is TRBJ2-7, the V gene TRBV5-8, with 8 bases lining up with TRBD2. This CDR3 spans 16 amino acids. With 4 bases clipped from V and 1 base from J, the junction kept 10 bases outside the gene matches. Germline V gene lookup returns CDR1 SGHTS and CDR2 YDEGEE.